This T cell receptor beta chain was recovered during a study of neurological immune-mediated disorders. Described time point: technical triplicate 2. For the sorted libraries, roughly 1 million CD4+ or CD8+ T cells were used. The cDNA was produced through 5'RACE with 10-nucleotide random UMIs. Every sequencing run returned over 190 million TCR-beta sequences, which were derived from 15-18 subjects. TCRdb re-called the 5' RACE reads through MiXCR, storing one row per CDR3 protein. This table holds 30,000 or so distinct CDR3 sequences, roughly 15% found once. This CDR3 region has 15 residues. The germline CDR1 and CDR2 sequences are SGHRS and YFSETQ. V lost 6 bases and J 1 base, leaving 13 bases between the germline ends.

The TCR was taken from a female donor with HTLV-1-associated myelopathy (HAM/TSP). This chain joins TRBV5-1 and TRBJ2-2; tentatively, D is TRBD1 or TRBD2 (5 bases each). The specimen was CD4+ T cells from blood. DNA of the CDR3: TGCGCCAGCATCTTTCGGGACCTGAACACCGGGGAGCTGTTTTTT. Amino acid sequence: CASIFRDLNTGELFF.